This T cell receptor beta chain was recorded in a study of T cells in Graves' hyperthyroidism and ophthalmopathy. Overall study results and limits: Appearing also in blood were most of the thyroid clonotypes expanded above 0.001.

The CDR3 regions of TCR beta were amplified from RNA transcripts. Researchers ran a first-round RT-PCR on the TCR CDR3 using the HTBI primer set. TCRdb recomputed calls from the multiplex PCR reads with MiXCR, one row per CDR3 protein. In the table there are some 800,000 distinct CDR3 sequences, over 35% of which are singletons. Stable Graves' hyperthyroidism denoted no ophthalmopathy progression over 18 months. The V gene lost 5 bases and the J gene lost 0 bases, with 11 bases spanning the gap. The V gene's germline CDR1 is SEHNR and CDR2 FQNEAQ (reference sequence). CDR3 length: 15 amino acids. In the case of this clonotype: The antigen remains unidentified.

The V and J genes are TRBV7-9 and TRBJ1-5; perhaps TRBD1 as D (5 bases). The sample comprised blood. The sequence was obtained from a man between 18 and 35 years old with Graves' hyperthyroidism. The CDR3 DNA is TGTGCCAGCAGCCATGACACAGGTAGCAATCAGCCCCAGCATTTT. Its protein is CASSHDTGSNQPQHF.